The rows below give T cell receptor beta chains drawn from one sample of a study of cytomegalovirus exposure and HLA in healthy donors. Profiling relied on immunoSEQ multiplex PCR, and the TCRdb table lists in-frame clones only, not all of them. The profile covers about 200,000 clones, with around 80% appearing a single time and about 3% taken by the ten largest. Sequencing input: PBMCs. These receptors originate from a man aged 25 to 40 in good health and CMV-seronegative. The CDR3 runs from the conserved cysteine through the conserved F or W. D genes are given only for firm matches. The listing skips clone size in some rows; elsewhere it reads once, few, many or a size class.

>TRBD2|TRBV9|-|TRBJ2-1
CASSNPGLAASYNEQFF
TGTGCCAGCAGCAACCCGGGACTAGCGGCGTCCTACAATGAGCAGTTCTTC
>TRBD2|TRBV29-1|-|TRBJ2-5
CSASLGLGGETQYF
TGCAGCGCCTCACTCGGACTAGGCGGGGAGACCCAGTACTTC
>TRBD1|TRBV5-4|-|TRBJ2-5
CASSLGDRGRGETQYF
TGTGCCAGCAGCTTGGGGGACAGGGGGCGAGGAGAGACCCAGTACTTC
>-|TRBV6-5|-|TRBJ2-5
CASRDDRTPSEQYF
TGTGCCAGCAGAGACGACAGAACCCCTAGTGAGCAGTACTTC
>-|TRBV9|-|TRBJ2-3
CASSVVASGLKVGQYF
TGTGCCAGCAGCGTAGTTGCCAGCGGCCTCAAGGTGGGGCAGTATTTT
>-|TRBV6-4|-|TRBJ2-2
CASSDSGRTGELFF
TGTGCCAGCAGTGACTCCGGGAGAACCGGGGAGCTGTTTTTT
>-|TRBV7-3|-|TRBJ2-2
CASSLSGLTGELFF
TGTGCCAGCAGCTTGAGCGGGCTGACCGGGGAGCTGTTTTTT
>TRBD1|TRBV2|-|TRBJ2-5
CASGSGTGGLGETQYF
TGTGCCAGCGGCTCCGGGACAGGGGGCCTCGGTGAGACCCAGTACTTC
>TRBD1|TRBV4-1|-|TRBJ2-7
CASSQEGTGLSYEQYF
TGCGCCAGCAGCCAAGAAGGGACAGGCCTCTCCTACGAGCAGTACTTC
>TRBD1|TRBV19|-|TRBJ1-5
CASRRTGGTQPQHF
TGTGCCAGTAGAAGGACAGGGGGCACTCAGCCCCAGCATTTT
>-|TRBV18|-|TRBJ2-7
CASSPEAGPYTYEQYF
TGTGCCAGCTCACCAGAGGCGGGTCCCTACACCTACGAGCAGTACTTC
>-|TRBV27|-|TRBJ1-4
CASSLRGWRNEKLFF
TGTGCCAGCAGTTTGCGGGGATGGAGGAATGAAAAACTGTTTTTT
>TRBD1|TRBV15|few|TRBJ1-4
CATSRPGTGSEKLFF
TGTGCCACCAGCAGGCCTGGGACAGGGTCTGAAAAACTGTTTTTT
>TRBD2|TRBV7-8|-|TRBJ2-1
CASSLGLAGAYNEQFF
TGTGCCAGCAGCTTAGGCCTAGCGGGGGCCTACAATGAGCAGTTCTTC
>-|TRBV28|-|TRBJ2-2
CASSLQAGELFF
TGTGCCAGCAGTTTACAGGCCGGGGAGCTGTTTTTT
>-|TRBV25-1|-|TRBJ1-1
CASLANLNTEAFF
TGTGCCAGTCTCGCCAACTTGAACACTGAAGCTTTCTTT
>TRBD2|TRBV5-1|-|TRBJ2-1
CASSSRAGGPGNEQFF
TGCGCCAGCAGCTCCCGAGCGGGGGGGCCGGGGAATGAGCAGTTCTTC
>TRBD1|TRBV19|-|TRBJ1-2
CASSETGPYGYTF
TGTGCCAGTAGTGAGACAGGGCCCTATGGCTACACCTTC
>TRBD2|TRBV10-3|-|TRBJ2-1
CAIGAGGGSAYNEQFF
TGTGCCATCGGGGCCGGGGGGGGATCCGCTTACAATGAGCAGTTCTTC
>-|TRBV2|-|TRBJ1-4
CASRGRLGSQEKLFF
TGTGCCAGCAGGGGGAGACTAGGGAGTCAGGAAAAACTGTTTTTT
>-|TRBV6-1|-|TRBJ1-2
CASSEKGDVYGYTF
TGTGCCAGCAGTGAAAAGGGGGACGTCTATGGCTACACCTTC
>-|TRBV2|-|TRBJ1-1
CASSPQGEVAAFF
TGTGCCAGCAGCCCACAGGGTGAGGTGGCCGCTTTCTTT
>-|TRBV5-6|-|TRBJ2-7
CASTTPMGGWYF
TGTGCCAGCACGACCCCTATGGGGGGTTGGTACTTC
>-|TRBV11-2|-|TRBJ1-5
CASSLDGGLPQHF
TGTGCCAGCAGCTTAGATGGGGGCTTGCCCCAGCATTTT
>TRBD1|TRBV9|-|TRBJ1-3
CASSGVNTGAGNTIYF
TGTGCCAGCAGCGGAGTTAATACAGGGGCTGGAAACACCATATATTTT
>TRBD1|TRBV7-2|-|TRBJ2-3
CASSAGTGSQAQYF
TGTGCCAGCAGCGCAGGGACAGGGTCTCAAGCGCAGTATTTT
>-|TRBV5-1|few|TRBJ2-6
CASSPVSGANVLTF
TGCGCCAGCAGCCCAGTGTCTGGGGCCAACGTCCTGACTTTC
>-|TRBV7-2|-|TRBJ2-5
CASSPSGLGETQYF
TGTGCCAGCAGCCCCAGCGGTCTAGGAGAGACCCAGTACTTC
>TRBD1|TRBV5-1|-|TRBJ1-2
CASSLRDRGEGYTF
TGCGCCAGCAGCTTACGGGACAGGGGTGAGGGCTACACCTTC
>TRBD1|TRBV19|-|TRBJ2-7
CASSMVGQWFYEQYF
TGTGCCAGTAGTATGGTGGGACAGTGGTTCTACGAGCAGTACTTC
>TRBD1|TRBV5-1|-|TRBJ1-2
CASSLEQGTGGYTF
TGCGCCAGCAGCCTCGAACAGGGGACGGGAGGCTACACCTTC
>-|TRBV28|-|TRBJ1-2
CASSLKGGANYGYTF
TGTGCCAGCAGTTTAAAAGGGGGAGCTAACTATGGCTACACCTTC
>TRBD2|TRBV4-3|-|TRBJ2-3
CASSQDGGGTQYF
TGCGCCAGCAGCCAAGACGGGGGGGGTACGCAGTATTTT
>TRBD2|TRBV29-1|-|TRBJ2-3
CSVEGGGGADTQYF
TGCAGCGTTGAGGGGGGCGGGGGGGCAGATACGCAGTATTTT
>TRBD1|TRBV14|-|TRBJ1-5
CASSHGQGDQPQHF
TGTGCCAGCAGCCACGGACAGGGAGATCAGCCCCAGCATTTT
>-|TRBV9|-|TRBJ2-1
CASSVGGLDEQFF
TGTGCCAGCAGCGTAGGGGGGCTGGATGAGCAGTTCTTC
>TRBD2|TRBV13|-|TRBJ2-1
CASSLGLGGSEQFF
TGTGCCAGCAGCTTAGGACTAGGCGGGAGTGAGCAGTTCTTC
>-|TRBV5-4|-|TRBJ1-2
CASSLVDQGPLGYTF
TGTGCCAGCAGCTTGGTAGACCAGGGGCCCTTAGGCTACACCTTC
>TRBD1|TRBV7-6|-|TRBJ2-7
CASSFPDRVNEQYF
TGTGCCAGCAGCTTCCCGGACAGGGTGAACGAGCAGTACTTC
>-|TRBV7-6|-|TRBJ2-5
CASSAGVSGTQYF
TGTGCCAGCAGCGCCGGGGTGTCCGGGACCCAGTACTTC
>-|TRBV5-4|-|TRBJ2-6
CASSLSGQGPSGASVLTF
TGTGCCAGCAGCTTGAGTGGTCAGGGCCCCTCTGGGGCCAGCGTCCTGACTTTC
>TRBD1|TRBV9|few|TRBJ2-3
CASSLAQGQGADTQYF
TGTGCCAGCAGCCTAGCACAGGGACAGGGGGCCGATACGCAGTATTTT
>TRBD2|TRBV9|-|TRBJ2-5
CASSVEASGRLGTQYF
TGTGCCAGCAGCGTAGAAGCTAGCGGACGTCTGGGGACCCAGTACTTC
>TRBD1|TRBV18|-|TRBJ1-1
CASSPNRGPLTEAFF
TGTGCCAGCTCACCAAACAGGGGCCCCCTTACTGAAGCTTTCTTT
>TRBD1|TRBV5-1|-|TRBJ1-3
CASSLDGQGGNTIYF
TGCGCCAGCAGCTTGGACGGACAGGGTGGAAACACCATATATTTT
>-|TRBV2|few|TRBJ2-7
CASSESSFPYEQYF
TGTGCCAGCAGTGAGAGTTCTTTTCCCTACGAGCAGTACTTC
>TRBD2|TRBV2|-|TRBJ2-3
CASRSGTSFQSDTQYF
TGTGCCAGCAGGTCCGGGACTAGCTTTCAGTCAGATACGCAGTATTTT
>TRBD1|TRBV5-5|-|TRBJ2-6
CASSPVPGQGADSGANVLTF
TGTGCCAGCAGCCCCGTCCCGGGACAGGGGGCTGACTCTGGGGCCAACGTCCTGACTTTC
>-|TRBV6-5|-|TRBJ2-3
CASSYSWREWYF
TGTGCCAGCAGTTACTCGTGGAGGGAGTGGTATTTT
>-|TRBV29-1|-|TRBJ1-1
CSAEKGSGDTEAFF
TGCAGCGCTGAGAAAGGCTCAGGGGATACTGAAGCTTTCTTT
>TRBD1|TRBV7-8|-|TRBJ2-7
CASSPDRARYEQYF
TGTGCCAGCAGCCCGGACAGGGCAAGGTACGAGCAGTACTTC
>-|TRBV19|-|TRBJ1-5
CASTGHRSGNQPQHF
TGTGCCAGTACCGGCCACAGGTCTGGCAATCAGCCCCAGCATTTT
>-|TRBV19|once|TRBJ2-1
CASSWSSLNDEQFF
TGTGCCAGTAGTTGGTCTAGCCTAAACGATGAGCAGTTCTTC
>-|TRBV6-6|-|TRBJ1-6
CASTFRTVYNSPLHF
TGTGCCAGCACCTTTAGGACAGTCTATAATTCACCCCTCCACTTT
>-|TRBV7-7|-|TRBJ2-1
CASSQGGLSSNNEQFF
TGTGCTAGCAGCCAAGGGGGACTAAGCTCCAACAATGAGCAGTTCTTC
>-|TRBV7-2|-|TRBJ1-5
CASSSQDMLQPQHF
TGTGCCAGCAGCTCCCAAGACATGCTCCAGCCCCAGCATTTT
>-|TRBV28|-|TRBJ2-1
CASQDRHSYNEQFF
TGTGCCAGCCAGGACAGACACTCCTACAATGAGCAGTTCTTC